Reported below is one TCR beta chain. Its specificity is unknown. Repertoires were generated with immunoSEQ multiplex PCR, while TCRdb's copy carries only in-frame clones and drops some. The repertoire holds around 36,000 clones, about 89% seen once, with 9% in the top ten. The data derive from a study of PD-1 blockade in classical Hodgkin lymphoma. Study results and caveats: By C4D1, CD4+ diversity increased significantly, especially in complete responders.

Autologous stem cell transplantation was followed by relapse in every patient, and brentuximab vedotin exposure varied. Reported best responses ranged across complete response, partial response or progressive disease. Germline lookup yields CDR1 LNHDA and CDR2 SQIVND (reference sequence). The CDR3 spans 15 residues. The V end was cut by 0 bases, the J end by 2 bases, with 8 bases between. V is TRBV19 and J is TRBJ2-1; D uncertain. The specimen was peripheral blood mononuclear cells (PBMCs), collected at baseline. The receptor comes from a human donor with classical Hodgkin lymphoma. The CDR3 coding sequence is TGTGCCAGTAGTATAGATTCGCCCCCCTACAATGAGCAGTTCTTC. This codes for CASSIDSPPYNEQFF. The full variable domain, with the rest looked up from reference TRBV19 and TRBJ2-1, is DGGITQSPKYLFRKEGQNVTLSCEQNLNHDAMYWYRQDPGQGLRLIYYSQIVNDFQKGDIAEGYSVSREKKESFPLTVTSAQKNPTAFYLCASSIDSPPYNEQFFGPGTRLTVL.